This T cell receptor beta chain was identified in a study of shared clonotypes between healthy human individuals. It was into CD45RA+ naive and CD45RA-negative memory subsets that the CD4+ cells were split. TCRdb's copy holds only in-frame clones and misses some; the assay was immunoSEQ multiplex PCR. The data hold 730,000 or so clones, with about 78% observed a single time. This clone was seen only a few times. Trimming removed 3 bases from V and 3 bases from J; junction bases left unmatched: 4. The germline gives CDR1 SEHNR, CDR2 FQNEAQ (reference sequence). The CDR3 is made up of 16 amino acids. The TCR comes from a woman under 40 in good health. The chain couples TRBV7-9 to TRBJ1-4; 10 bases fit TRBD1. The sequencing input was memory CD4+ T cells sorted from blood. Described subset: CD45RA-negative fraction. The CDR3 DNA sequence: TGTGCCAGCAGCTTTGGACAGGGGGACCCTAATGAAAAACTGTTTTTT. The encoded protein is CASSFGQGDPNEKLFF.